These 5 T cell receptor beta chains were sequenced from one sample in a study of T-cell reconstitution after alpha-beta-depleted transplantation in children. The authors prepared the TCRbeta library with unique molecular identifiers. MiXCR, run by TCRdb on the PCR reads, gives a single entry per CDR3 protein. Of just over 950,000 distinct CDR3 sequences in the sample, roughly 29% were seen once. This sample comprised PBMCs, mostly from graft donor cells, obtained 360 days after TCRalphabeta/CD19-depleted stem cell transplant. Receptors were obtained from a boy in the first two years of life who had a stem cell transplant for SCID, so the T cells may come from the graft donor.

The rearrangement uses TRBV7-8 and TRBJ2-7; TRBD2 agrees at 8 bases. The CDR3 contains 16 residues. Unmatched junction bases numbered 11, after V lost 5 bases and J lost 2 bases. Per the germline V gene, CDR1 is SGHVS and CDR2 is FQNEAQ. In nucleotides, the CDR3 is TGTGCCAGCAGCCCATTCGGCGGGGGGCTTGCCTACGAGCAGTACTTC. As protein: CASSPFGGGLAYEQYF.

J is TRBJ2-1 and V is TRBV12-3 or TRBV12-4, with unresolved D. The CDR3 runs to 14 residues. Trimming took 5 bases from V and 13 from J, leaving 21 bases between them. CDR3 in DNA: TGTGCCAGCAGTCCCGATAGGCCTCTCGCGGTTCAGTTCTTC. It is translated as CASSPDRPLAVQFF.

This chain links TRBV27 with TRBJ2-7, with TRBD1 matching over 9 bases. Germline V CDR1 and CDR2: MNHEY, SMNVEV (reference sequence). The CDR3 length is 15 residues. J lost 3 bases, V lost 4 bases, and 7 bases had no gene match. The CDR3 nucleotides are TGTGCCAGCAGTTGGGGGACAGGGCGAGACTACGAGCAGTACTTC. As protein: CASSWGTGRDYEQYF.

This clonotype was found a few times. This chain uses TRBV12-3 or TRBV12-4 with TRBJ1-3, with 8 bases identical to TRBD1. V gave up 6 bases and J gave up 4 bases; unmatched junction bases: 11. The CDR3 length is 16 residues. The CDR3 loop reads CASSPRQGLKGNTIYF. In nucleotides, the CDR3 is TGTGCCAGCAGCCCCCGACAGGGGCTAAAGGGAAACACCATATATTTT.

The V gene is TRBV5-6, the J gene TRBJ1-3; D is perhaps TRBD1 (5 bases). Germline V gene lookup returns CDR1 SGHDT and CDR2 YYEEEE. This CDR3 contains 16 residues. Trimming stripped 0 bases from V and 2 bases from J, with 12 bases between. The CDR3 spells CASSLGPGRAGNTIYF. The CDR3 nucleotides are TGTGCCAGCAGCTTGGGGCCGGGGCGCGCTGGAAACACCATATATTTT.